Following are 19 T cell receptor beta chains from one sample sequenced in a study of blood T cell repertoires in COVID-19. Here immunoSEQ multiplex PCR was the method, and the copy in TCRdb shows in-frame clones only, minus some. The sample contains roughly 250,000 clones, over 65% of which appear only once. Sequencing was carried out using peripheral blood. The origin of the receptors is a woman older than 75 with acute or convalescent COVID-19.

V gene TRBV6-5 combines with J gene TRBJ2-3; maybe TRBD2 (6 bases). V was pared by 5 bases and J by 7 bases, with 13 bases between. The CDR3 covers 13 residues. In germline, CDR1 is MNHEY, CDR2 SVGAGI. Written as DNA, the CDR3 is TGTGCCAGCAGTCCCCGCGGGATCCATACGCAGTATTTT. This encodes CASSPRGIHTQYF.

This clone showed up just once. This chain connects TRBV5-1 to TRBJ2-2; 7 bases map to TRBD1. CDR1 and CDR2 (germline): SGHRS, YFSETQ. This CDR3 contains 16 residues. The J segment lost 1 base and the V segment lost 2 bases, leaving 5 bases of the junction unmatched. The CDR3, as DNA: TGCGCCAGCAGCTTACAGGGGCTCTTGAACACCGGGGAGCTGTTTTTT. It encodes CASSLQGLLNTGELFF.

CDR3 DNA: TGCGCCAGCAGCTTGTCGGCTGGGGCCAACGTCCTGACTTTC. Protein: CASSLSAGANVLTF. The chain employs TRBV5-1 and TRBJ2-6; D gene unclear. Germline CDR1 SGHRS, CDR2 YFSETQ. V was trimmed by 1 base and J by 2 bases, leaving 4 bases between them. The CDR3 length is 14 residues.

V and J are TRBV2 and TRBJ1-4, with TRBD1 matching over 9 bases. The V gene's germline CDR1 is SNHLY and CDR2 FYNNEI. There are 16 residues in the CDR3. V lost 4 bases, J lost 3 bases, and 6 bases stayed unmatched. For the CDR3, the DNA is TGTGCCAGCAGTGCACAGGGGGCGCGGTCTAATGAAAAACTGTTTTTT. It translates to CASSAQGARSNEKLFF.

The chain links TRBV2 to TRBJ1-5; TRBD1 matches 8 bases. V lost 4 bases and J lost 9; bases outside the gene matches: 8. The CDR3 loop spans 14 amino acids. Germline-derived CDR1 and CDR2 are SNHLY and FYNNEI. The CDR3 is CASSASQGGRPQHF. The CDR3 DNA sequence: TGTGCCAGCAGTGCATCACAGGGGGGTCGGCCCCAGCATTTT.

The chain recombines TRBV7-2 with TRBJ2-7, with 9 nucleotides matching TRBD1. J was trimmed by 5 bases and V by 3 bases; bases with no gene match: 8. Germline V gene data show CDR1 as SGHTA and CDR2 as FQGNSA. The CDR3 has 15 residues. CDR3 nucleotides: TGTGCCAGCAGCTTTCCGGGACAGGGCGGCAACGAGCAGTACTTC. The encoded protein is CASSFPGQGGNEQYF.

The CDR3 region is CASSMIFSGSNQPQHF. CDR3 sequence (DNA): TGTGCCAGCAGTATGATATTCTCAGGGAGCAATCAGCCCCAGCATTTT. V and J are TRBV27 and TRBJ1-5; weak D call: TRBD1 (5 bases). The V end was cut by 5 bases, the J end by 1 base, with 15 bases between. The germline V gene encodes CDR1 MNHEY and CDR2 SMNVEV (reference sequence). The CDR3 length is 16 residues.

V gene TRBV12-5 combines with J gene TRBJ1-6; D is unresolved. Germline V CDR1 and CDR2: LGHNT, FRNRAP. CDR3 length equals 14 residues. V lost 1 base to trimming and J lost 15 bases, with 16 bases between them. CDR3 residues: CASGLARSGLSLHF. The CDR3 DNA follows: TGTGCTAGTGGTTTGGCCAGGAGCGGTTTAAGCCTCCACTTT.

The chain is built from TRBV7-3 and TRBJ1-1; no clear D gene. The CDR3 consists of 13 residues. Germline V gene lookup returns CDR1 SGHTA and CDR2 FQGTGA. Between the trimmed V and J ends, which lost 1 base and 4 bases, there was a span of 7 bases. CDR3 loop: CASSLMGGTEAFF. The CDR3 region has the DNA TGTGCCAGCAGCTTAATGGGAGGCACTGAAGCTTTCTTT.

The V call is TRBV29-1, the J call TRBJ1-2, with D possibly matching TRBD1 (5 bases). This CDR3 spans 11 amino acids. Trimming took off 7 bases at V and 8 bases at J, with 14 bases between the two ends. Germline V gene lookup returns CDR1 SQVTM and CDR2 ANQGSEA. CDR3 sequence: CSEKGVRGYTF. The CDR3 nucleotides are TGCAGCGAAAAAGGGGTGCGGGGCTACACCTTC.

The genes are TRBV14 and TRBJ2-3, with D possibly TRBD1 on 5 matching bases. The V and J ends lost 0 bases and 4 bases respectively, with 14 bases between them. From germline, CDR1 is SGHDN and CDR2 FVKESK. This CDR3 contains 16 residues. Here the CDR3 DNA reads TGTGCCAGCAGCCAAGATCGGCCAGGGTTCGCAGATACGCAGTATTTT. The encoded protein is CASSQDRPGFADTQYF.

The V call is TRBV30, the J call TRBJ1-2; 8 nucleotides line up with TRBD1. The CDR3 sequence is 13 residues long. CDR1 and CDR2 (germline): GTSNPN, SVGIG (reference sequence). After removal of 3 bases from V and 7 bases from J, the junction contained 7 bases not matched to a gene. In nucleotides, the CDR3 is TGTGCCTGGAGGCCGGGACAGGCAGGTGGCTACACCTTC. It encodes CAWRPGQAGGYTF.

The chain is built from TRBV20-1 and TRBJ1-2, with D tentatively TRBD1 (5 bases). This CDR3 contains 13 residues. CDR1 is DFQATT and CDR2 is SNEGSKA in the germline V gene (reference sequence). V was clipped by 3 bases and J by 8 bases, with 16 bases between them. The CDR3 reads CSASQGWVGGYTF. The CDR3 DNA is TGCAGTGCTAGTCAGGGATGGGTGGGAGGCTACACCTTC.

The V call is TRBV19, the J call TRBJ1-3; maybe TRBD1 (6 bases). The ends were cut back, 5 bases at V and 3 bases at J, with 11 bases in the middle. The CDR3 has 14 amino acids. Germline V gives CDR1 LNHDA, CDR2 SQIVND (reference sequence). The CDR3 coding sequence is TGTGCCAGTAGTGCACAGGGTAGTGGAAACACCATATATTTT. Its translation is CASSAQGSGNTIYF.

The V gene is TRBV24-1, the J gene TRBJ1-2; 8 bases match TRBD1. CDR1 and CDR2 (germline): KGHDR, SFDVKD. The CDR3 runs to 16 residues. Trimming took 8 bases from V and 7 from J; bases not matched to a gene: 17. CDR3 DNA sequence: TGTGCCACCACCGGAGACGACGGGCAGGGGGCAGGTGGCTACACCTTC. The encoded protein is CATTGDDGQGAGGYTF.

The V and J genes are TRBV7-9 and TRBJ2-2; 14 bases align to TRBD2. The CDR3 contains 17 residues. Germline V gives CDR1 SEHNR, CDR2 FQNEAQ (reference sequence). V lost 2 bases and J lost 6; bases outside the gene matches: 5. CDR3 sequence (DNA): TGTGCCAGCAGCTTAAGGAGACTAGCGGGAGGGGCCGGGGAGCTGTTTTTT. Its protein is CASSLRRLAGGAGELFF.

V and J are TRBV14 and TRBJ2-2; D gene unclear. Trimming took off 5 bases at V and 2 bases at J, with 6 bases between the two ends. CDR1 SGHDN and CDR2 FVKESK come from the germline V gene. The CDR3 is 13 amino acids. CDR3 bases: TGTGCCAGCAGCTACACAAACACCGGGGAGCTGTTTTTT. Its protein is CASSYTNTGELFF.

The chain couples TRBV5-6 to TRBJ2-7; 8 nucleotides match TRBD2. The germline V gene encodes CDR1 SGHDT and CDR2 YYEEEE. V was clipped by 4 bases and J by 5 bases; unmatched bases: 14. The CDR3 extends over 16 amino acids. The CDR3 here is CASSLTWGLGPHEQYF. As DNA, the CDR3 is TGTGCCAGCAGCCTAACTTGGGGACTAGGGCCCCACGAGCAGTACTTC.

The chain carries TRBV6-2 or TRBV6-3 and TRBJ2-7; 8 bases match TRBD2. The CDR3 spans 15 residues. Germline lookup yields CDR1 MNHEY and CDR2 SVGEGT. Germline trimming cut 5 bases from V and 0 bases from J; bases unmatched to any gene: 6. The CDR3 region has the DNA TGTGCCAGCAGTAGACTAGCGCTAAGCTCCTACGAGCAGTACTTC. This encodes CASSRLALSSYEQYF.